This is a list of T cell receptor beta chains from one sample in a study of CD4 and CD8 cells across lung adenocarcinoma regions. TCRdb used MiXCR to reprocess the PCR reads, holding one entry per CDR3 protein. This sample has about 19,000 distinct CDR3 sequences, with roughly half found just once. Sample: CD8+ T cells from the center of a lung tumor. The origin of the receptors is a female donor with lung adenocarcinoma. The CD4 and CD8 labels of this study may be unreliable. CDR3s include the opening cysteine and the closing phenylalanine or tryptophan.

>TRBJ2-3|TRBV18
CASSPPGLAVTDTQYF
>TRBJ2-5|TRBV6-1
CARGQGGGSTETQYF
>TRBJ2-5|TRBV10-1
CASSDRDSKETQYF
>TRBJ1-3|TRBV12-3/TRBV12-4
CASSKVLGVSGNTIYF
>TRBJ2-2|TRBV7-2
CASSLRQGNTGELFF
>TRBJ2-3|TRBV6-1
CASNGQAVGTDTQFF
>TRBJ2-3|TRBV6-1
CAGRGGRDQGTQYF
>TRBJ2-4|TRBV6-1
CARGTRATDIQYF
>TRBJ2-5|TRBV6-5
CASSYEKGRQTQYF
>TRBJ2-1|TRBV6-5
CASSYSRSDKQFF
>TRBJ2-3|TRBV27
CASSPDRAFPETQYF
>TRBJ2-2|TRBV25-1
CASSEYKATGELFF
>TRBJ2-5|TRBV6-2/TRBV6-3
CAAGRGGRDQETQYF
>TRBJ2-1|TRBV6-1
CASTGTSAYNEQFF
>TRBJ2-5|TRBV7-6
CASSLAQETQYF
>TRBJ1-3|TRBV4-1
CASSPTEAFGNTIYF
>TRBJ2-2|TRBV6-1
CASSTPGELFF
>TRBJ2-5|TRBV11-1
CASSLGAGVAETQYF
>.|TRBV27
CALGGLDQKTQYF
>TRBJ2-4|TRBV10-2
CASSTGLWAKNIQYF
>TRBJ2-3|TRBV6-1
CAGSGGGIPDTQYF
>TRBJ2-1|TRBV4-1
CASSQRGNEQFF
>TRBJ2-7|TRBV7-2
CASSRTAGQGYEQYF
>TRBJ1-2|TRBV6-4
CASSAQTGGDYGYTF
>TRBJ2-3|TRBV10-2
CASSPGAVGTNTQYF
>TRBJ2-4|TRBV7-9
CASSGTGPGAKDTQYF
>TRBJ2-3|TRBV6-1
CASSEPRLTDTQYF
>TRBJ2-5|TRBV6-1
CASSEGVVAGGWQETQYF
>TRBJ1-1|TRBV27
CASRGRGSPMNTEAFF
>TRBJ2-3|TRBV27
CAGSGGRDQGTQYF
>TRBJ2-1|TRBV7-3
CASSLGLGNNEQFF
>TRBJ2-1|TRBV27
CASTSGGGGDKQFF
>TRBJ2-1|TRBV12-3/TRBV12-4
CASSFGLSDNNEQFF
>TRBJ2-2|TRBV27
CASSGVSGELFF
>TRBJ2-1|TRBV10-3
CAISDGTAASEQFF
>TRBJ2-4|TRBV6-1
CASTSPRGKNTQYF
>TRBJ2-5|TRBV10-1
CASSESAGEWQTQYF
>TRBJ2-3|TRBV10-3
CATGLCAKNTQYF
>TRBJ2-4|TRBV6-1
CASIEVPGGKNIQYF
>TRBJ2-1|TRBV27
CASSFLAGGWNEQFF
>TRBJ2-4|TRBV27
CASRTGRWGKDTQYF
>TRBJ2-1|TRBV7-3
CASSREYWTAYNEQFF
>.|TRBV6-1
CASGQGGGATDTQYF
>TRBJ2-7|TRBV6-5
CASSSSGFLSYEQYF
>TRBJ1-6|TRBV4-1
CASSQDQEDRPNSPLHF
>TRBJ2-2|TRBV12-3/TRBV12-4
CASRLAKNTGELFF
>TRBJ2-2|TRBV12-5
CASGLTLAGGFDTGELFF
>TRBJ2-7|TRBV6-1
CASIGVYEQYF
>TRBJ2-1|TRBV10-3
CAISEGRDEQFF
>TRBJ2-3|TRBV7-2
CASSLTGGPLDTQYF
>TRBJ2-3|TRBV9
CASSVEGGSSDPSTDTQYF
>.|TRBV3-1
CASSQGLADLYEQYF
>TRBJ2-1|TRBV3-1
CASSNPGGISYNEQFF
>TRBJ2-4|TRBV6-1
CASKVRGDRNIQYF
>TRBJ1-1|TRBV6-8
CASEGRSNTEAFF
>TRBJ2-5|TRBV10-3
CAGIGARDADTQYF
>TRBJ2-1|TRBV27
CASRPLDPTKYNEQFF
>TRBJ1-1|TRBV6-5
CASSYDNRGNTEAFF
>TRBJ1-6|TRBV6-1
CASSTDRNSPLHF
>TRBJ2-5|TRBV27
CASSSGGGFWETQYF